The T cell receptor (beta chain) under discussion was sequenced for a study of T cell responses to AZD1222 COVID-19 vaccine. Across the study: Some second doses came at about 4 weeks and others at about 12 weeks; these were pooled.

Study-level points and caveats: CD4 TCRs covered the whole spike, strongest at regions 160-218 and 743-854. The study sampled repertoires only after the peak T cell response. The donor cohort was predominantly white British with a female majority, and clonal diversity may have been underestimated.

About this clone itself: Its specificity is not known.

Germline CDR1 and CDR2: SGHTS and YDEGEE. The CDR3 is made up of 13 amino acids. V dropped 4 bases and J dropped 5 bases, with 12 bases sitting between them. TCRdb's table, derived via immunoSEQ multiplex PCR, lists solely in-frame clones and lacks some. The sample lists some 130,000 clones; 92% were seen once. The TCR sequence derives from an adult in good health. The source material was peripheral blood, sampled on day 0 of AZD1222 vaccination. The chain uses TRBV5-8 and TRBJ1-2; no definite D call. Written as DNA, the CDR3 is TGTGCCAGCAGCCCCACGGCTTTATATGGCTACACCTTC. Residues: CASSPTALYGYTF.